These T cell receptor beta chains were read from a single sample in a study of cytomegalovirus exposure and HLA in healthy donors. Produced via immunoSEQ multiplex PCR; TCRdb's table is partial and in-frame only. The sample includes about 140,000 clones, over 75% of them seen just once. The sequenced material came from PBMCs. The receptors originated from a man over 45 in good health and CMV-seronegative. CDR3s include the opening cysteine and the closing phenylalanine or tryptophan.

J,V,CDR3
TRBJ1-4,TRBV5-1,CASSYDRRGEKLFF
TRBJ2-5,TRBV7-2,CASSSGLAGGRGETQYF
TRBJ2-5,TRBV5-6,CASRIGWSGQIQETQYF
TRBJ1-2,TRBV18,CASSPGQNYGYTF
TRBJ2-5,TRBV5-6,CASSKPSGQETQYF
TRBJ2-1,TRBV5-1,CASSLRTSVNEQFF
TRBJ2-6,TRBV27,CASGQTWAAGANVLTF
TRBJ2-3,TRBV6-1,CASSKRVTDTQYF
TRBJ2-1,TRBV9,CASSEPRGEQFF
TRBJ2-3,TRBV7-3,CASSAALTDTQYF
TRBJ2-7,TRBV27,CASQRLGQRSEQYF
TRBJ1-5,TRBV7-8,CASRHRGGNQPQHF
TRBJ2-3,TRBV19,CASSSEGRSDTQYF
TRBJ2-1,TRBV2,CASSRLPDEQFF
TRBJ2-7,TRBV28,CASSSPQRTVSYEQYF
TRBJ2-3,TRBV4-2,CASSQGLPSTDTQYF
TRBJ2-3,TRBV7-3,CASSSMGGTSGAAVDTQYF
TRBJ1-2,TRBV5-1,CASSLGGGADYGYTF
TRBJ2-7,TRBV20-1,CSGRDRYEQYF
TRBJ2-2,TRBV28,CASSLGGGLTGELFF
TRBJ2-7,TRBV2,CASSDWGPSYEQYF
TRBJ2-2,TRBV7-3,CASSFVSGTRGTGELFF
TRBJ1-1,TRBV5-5,CASNVEGALNTEAFF
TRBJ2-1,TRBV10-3,CAISESADEQFF
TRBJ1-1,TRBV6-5,CASSYSEAGSEAFF
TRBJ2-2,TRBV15,CATSRGGQGGNTGELFF